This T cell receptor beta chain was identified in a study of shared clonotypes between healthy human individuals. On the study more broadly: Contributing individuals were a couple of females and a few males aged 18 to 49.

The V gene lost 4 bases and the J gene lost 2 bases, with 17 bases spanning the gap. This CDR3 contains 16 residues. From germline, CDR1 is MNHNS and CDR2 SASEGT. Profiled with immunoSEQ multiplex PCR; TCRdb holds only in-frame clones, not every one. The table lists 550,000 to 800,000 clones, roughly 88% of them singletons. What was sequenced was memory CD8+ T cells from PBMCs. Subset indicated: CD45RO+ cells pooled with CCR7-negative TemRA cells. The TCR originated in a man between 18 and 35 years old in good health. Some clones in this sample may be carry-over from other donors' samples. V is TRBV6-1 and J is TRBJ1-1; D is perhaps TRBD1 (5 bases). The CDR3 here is CASSVWGGGGNTEAFF. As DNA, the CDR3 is TGTGCCAGCAGTGTTTGGGGGGGAGGAGGTAACACTGAAGCTTTCTTT.